What follows are 25 T cell receptor beta chains derived from one specimen sequenced in a study of graft-versus-host responses after intestinal transplantation. Method: immunoSEQ multiplex PCR; TCRdb's copy keeps in-frame clones and lacks some. Of roughly 18,000 clones in the sample, over 90% were seen once. The sequenced sample was PBMCs, obtained 23 days after intestinal transplant. These receptors all come from a human patient who received an intestinal transplant, so some T cells may come from the graft donor.

J is TRBJ2-1 and V is TRBV2; 10 bases match TRBD2. The junction had 7 bases not matched to a gene; V was cut back by 4 bases and J by 4 bases. Germline CDR1 SNHLY, CDR2 FYNNEI. The CDR3 covers 16 residues. The CDR3 sequence: CASSGGSGRNYNEQFF. CDR3 DNA sequence: TGTGCCAGCAGTGGAGGTAGCGGGAGGAATTACAATGAGCAGTTCTTC.

The CDR3 nucleotides read TGCGCCAGCAGCTTGTTTGGTCCCTCTGGGGCCAACGTCCTGACTTTC. Residues: CASSLFGPSGANVLTF. The chain links TRBV5-1 to TRBJ2-6; unclear D gene. The CDR3 runs to 16 residues. Between the trimmed V and J ends, which lost 1 base and 0 bases, there was a span of 8 bases. CDR1 SGHRS and CDR2 YFSETQ come from the germline V gene.

This chain links TRBV7-7 with TRBJ1-2; D is ambiguous. The CDR3 extends over 17 amino acids. Trimming took off 5 bases at V and 4 bases at J, with 23 bases between the two ends. Germline V gives CDR1 SSHAT, CDR2 FNYEAQ (reference sequence). CDR3 sequence (DNA): TGTGCCAGCAGCAAGGGTATTAAGTGCCGAAAGATCTATGGCTACACCTTC. Translating gives CASSKGIKCRKIYGYTF.

The rearrangement joins TRBV5-6 to TRBJ2-2; D assignment may be TRBD1 or TRBD2 (5 bases each). This CDR3 is 17 amino acids long. Germline V lookup: CDR1 SGHDT, CDR2 YYEEEE. The germline V and J ends were trimmed by 0 bases and 6 bases, with 18 bases remaining between them. CDR3 protein: CASSLVAVGLGPGELFF. DNA for the CDR3: TGTGCCAGCAGCTTGGTTGCGGTAGGGCTGGGACCCGGGGAGCTGTTTTTT.

The chain uses TRBV6-6 and TRBJ2-3, with D possibly being TRBD2 (6 bases). The CDR3 consists of 13 residues. Trimming shortened V by 0 bases and J by 8 bases, and 9 bases separated the two germline ends. Per germline, CDR1 MNHNY and CDR2 SVGAGI (reference sequence). The CDR3 region is CASSYSASATQYF. CDR3 DNA: TGTGCCAGCAGTTACTCAGCTAGCGCTACGCAGTATTTT.

This rearrangement joins TRBV23-1 to TRBJ1-2, with D possibly being TRBD1 (5 bases). TRBV23-1 counts as an open reading frame of uncertain function. The length of the CDR3 is 11 residues. With 3 bases removed from V and 6 bases from J, the gap between germline ends came to 5 bases. CDR3 DNA: TGCGCCAGCAGTCACAGGGATGGCTACACCTTC. It specifies CASSHRDGYTF.

The chain recombines TRBV2 with TRBJ1-1; TRBD1 might be the D (5 bases). Trimming took off 4 bases at V and 2 bases at J, with 8 bases between the two ends. The CDR3 covers 13 residues. Germline V lookup: CDR1 SNHLY, CDR2 FYNNEI. CDR3 in amino acids: CASSGQQNTEAFF. The CDR3 DNA is TGTGCCAGCAGTGGACAGCAAAACACTGAAGCTTTCTTT.

This chain connects TRBV5-6 to TRBJ1-5, with D possibly matching TRBD1 (5 bases). Trimming took off 4 bases at V and 9 bases at J, with 17 bases between the two ends. The germline V gene encodes CDR1 SGHDT and CDR2 YYEEEE. The length of the CDR3 is 14 residues. CDR3 sequence: CASSAGTGGGPQHF. The CDR3 DNA reads TGTGCCAGCAGCGCCGGGACCGGGGGTGGGCCCCAGCATTTT.

The chain joins TRBV10-3 to TRBJ2-2, with D unresolved. The CDR3 consists of 14 residues. The germline gives CDR1 ENHRY, CDR2 SYGVKD. Trimming took off 4 bases at V and 4 bases at J, with 10 bases between the two ends. CDR3 DNA: TGTGCCATCAGTGTTGGCATCTCCACCGGGGAGCTGTTTTTT. Translated, it gives CAISVGISTGELFF.

The chain links TRBV19 to TRBJ2-3; 7 bases are a match to TRBD1. The V gene's germline CDR1 is LNHDA and CDR2 SQIVND (reference sequence). Trimming cost V 1 base and J 6 bases; bases outside gene matches: 4. This CDR3 has 14 residues. CDR3 amino acids: CASSIGTGLDTQYF. The CDR3 DNA is TGTGCCAGTAGTATAGGGACAGGCCTGGATACGCAGTATTTT.

The V gene is TRBV9, the J gene TRBJ2-1, with TRBD2 matching 8 bases. Unmatched junction bases numbered 10, after V lost 0 bases and J lost 8 bases. Germline CDR1 reads SGDLS; CDR2 reads YYNGEE. The CDR3 is 16 residues long. The CDR3 region is CASSVGSAGVFDEQFF. The CDR3, as DNA: TGTGCCAGCAGCGTAGGCTCAGCGGGAGTTTTCGATGAGCAGTTCTTC. Full variable domain (outside the CDR3, taken from reference TRBV9 and TRBJ2-1): DSGVTQTPKHLITATGQRVTLRCSPRSGDLSVYWYQQSLDQGLQFLIQYYNGEERAKGNILERFSAQQFPDLHSELNLSSLELGDSALYFCASSVGSAGVFDEQFFGPGTRLTVL.

This chain connects TRBV30 to TRBJ1-2; D gene uncertain. V dropped 0 bases and J dropped 4 bases, with 12 bases sitting between them. The length of the CDR3 is 14 residues. In germline, CDR1 is GTSNPN, CDR2 SVGIG (reference sequence). The CDR3 sequence is CAWSVRRGSYGYTF. CDR3 sequence (DNA): TGTGCCTGGAGTGTACGGCGGGGAAGCTATGGCTACACCTTC.

The V call is TRBV4-1, the J call TRBJ2-7, with D possibly matching TRBD1 (5 bases). Germline V CDR1 and CDR2: MGHRA, YSYEKL. The CDR3 contains 15 residues. V lost 4 bases and J 3 bases, leaving 16 bases between the germline ends. Here the CDR3 DNA reads TGCGCCAGCAGCCCTACCCAAGGCAGGGACTACGAGCAGTACTTC. Amino acid sequence: CASSPTQGRDYEQYF.

The chain joins TRBV7-9 to TRBJ2-1, with 10 bases that match TRBD1. Germline trimming cut 4 bases from V and 1 base from J; bases unmatched to any gene: 7. The CDR3 is 17 residues long. Germline V CDR1 and CDR2: SEHNR, FQNEAQ (reference sequence). DNA of the CDR3: TGTGCCAGCAGCTATCCCCGGGACAGGGGTTCCTACAATGAGCAGTTCTTC. Translated, it gives CASSYPRDRGSYNEQFF.

This clone was found once. This rearrangement joins TRBV18 to TRBJ2-3; TRBD2 is a possible D gene (6 bases). Per germline, CDR1 KGHSH and CDR2 LQKENI. The CDR3 consists of 15 residues. The germline V and J ends were trimmed by 10 bases and 2 bases, with 19 bases remaining between them. This chain's CDR3 is CATAGQRPVTDTQYF. The DNA for the CDR3 is TGTGCCACCGCGGGGCAGCGTCCTGTCACAGATACGCAGTATTTT.

The J gene is TRBJ1-5, the V gene TRBV5-8; 8 nucleotides agree with TRBD1. After removal of 4 bases from V and 5 bases from J, the junction contained 14 bases not matched to a gene. The V gene's germline CDR1 is SGHTS and CDR2 YDEGEE. The CDR3 loop spans 17 amino acids. CDR3 DNA sequence: TGTGCCAGCAGCCCCGGGAGGGGGGGACAGGTTGATCAGCCCCAGCATTTT. Its protein is CASSPGRGGQVDQPQHF.

The chain uses TRBV5-1 and TRBJ1-2; D not resolved. Germline V lookup: CDR1 SGHRS, CDR2 YFSETQ. Trimming took 4 bases from V and 6 from J, leaving 13 bases between them. This CDR3 contains 13 residues. This CDR3 reads CASSGIGSNGYTF. As DNA, the CDR3 is TGCGCCAGCAGCGGCATAGGGTCGAATGGCTACACCTTC.

This chain joins TRBV28 and TRBJ2-7; 8 nucleotides line up with TRBD2. Per germline, CDR1 MDHEN and CDR2 SYDVKM. V shed 4 bases, J shed 3 bases, and the junction held 5 bases outside the gene matches. The CDR3 totals 14 residues. The CDR3 region has the DNA TGTGCCAGCAGTTCGAAGCGGGAGAGCTACGAGCAGTACTTC. It codes for CASSSKRESYEQYF.

The J gene is TRBJ2-2, the V gene TRBV7-6; D is uncertain. V lost 5 bases to trimming and J lost 1 base, with 5 bases between them. This CDR3 has 13 amino acids. CDR1 and CDR2 from the germline V gene are SGHVS and FNYEAQ. CDR3 amino acids: CASSPKNTGELFF. Here the CDR3 DNA reads TGTGCCAGCAGCCCGAAGAACACCGGGGAGCTGTTTTTT.

The chain employs TRBV10-3 and TRBJ2-1; 11 bases are a match to TRBD2. The V segment lost 7 bases and the J segment 10 bases; nucleotides outside the gene matches: 9. CDR1 and CDR2 from the germline V gene are ENHRY and SYGVKD. The CDR3 runs to 14 residues. The CDR3 DNA reads as TGTGCCATCACCAAACTAGCGGGAGTACGGGAGCAGTTCTTC. It is translated as CAITKLAGVREQFF.

The genes are TRBV27 and TRBJ2-5; no clear D. This CDR3 contains 14 residues. The V end was cut by 3 bases, the J end by 1 base, with 9 bases between. Germline CDR1 reads MNHEY; CDR2 reads SMNVEV (reference sequence). CDR3 amino acids: CASSFGARQETQYF. DNA of the CDR3: TGTGCCAGCAGTTTCGGAGCGCGCCAAGAGACCCAGTACTTC.

This clone was detected only once. The chain carries TRBV4-1 and TRBJ2-5; 7 nucleotides agree with TRBD1. There are 16 residues in the CDR3. Trimming took 3 bases from V and 5 from J; bases not matched to a gene: 12. CDR1 and CDR2 from the germline V gene are MGHRA and YSYEKL. The CDR3: CASSHHRIDRDETQYF. Written as DNA, the CDR3 is TGCGCCAGCAGCCATCATCGGATCGACAGGGACGAGACCCAGTACTTC.

CDR3 amino acids: CASSLTGPGELFF. The CDR3 DNA follows: TGTGCCAGCAGCTTGACGGGGCCCGGGGAGCTGTTTTTT. The chain couples TRBV9 to TRBJ2-2; either TRBD1 or TRBD2 may supply D (5 bases each). The CDR3 runs to 13 residues. V was shortened by 4 bases and J by 6 bases, with 10 bases between the two germline ends. The V gene's germline CDR1 is SGDLS and CDR2 YYNGEE. The full variable domain, with the rest looked up from reference TRBV9 and TRBJ2-2, is DSGVTQTPKHLITATGQRVTLRCSPRSGDLSVYWYQQSLDQGLQFLIQYYNGEERAKGNILERFSAQQFPDLHSELNLSSLELGDSALYFCASSLTGPGELFFGEGSRLTVL.

This chain joins TRBV27 and TRBJ1-1; D unclear. The V gene lost 3 bases and the J gene lost 5 bases, with 13 bases spanning the gap. CDR3 size: 14 residues. Germline V lookup: CDR1 MNHEY, CDR2 SMNVEV (reference sequence). CDR3 nucleotides: TGTGCCAGCAGTTTTCGGGGAATAGGAACTGAAGCTTTCTTT. Translated, it gives CASSFRGIGTEAFF.

The CDR3 reads CASSLQGIVNEQFF. In DNA, the CDR3 is TGTGCCAGCAGTCTACAGGGGATTGTCAATGAGCAGTTCTTC. The chain uses TRBV28 and TRBJ2-1; 7 bases align to TRBD1. The CDR3 loop spans 14 amino acids. Germline V gives CDR1 MDHEN, CDR2 SYDVKM. V lost 5 bases to trimming and J lost 6 bases; unmatched junction nucleotides: 7.